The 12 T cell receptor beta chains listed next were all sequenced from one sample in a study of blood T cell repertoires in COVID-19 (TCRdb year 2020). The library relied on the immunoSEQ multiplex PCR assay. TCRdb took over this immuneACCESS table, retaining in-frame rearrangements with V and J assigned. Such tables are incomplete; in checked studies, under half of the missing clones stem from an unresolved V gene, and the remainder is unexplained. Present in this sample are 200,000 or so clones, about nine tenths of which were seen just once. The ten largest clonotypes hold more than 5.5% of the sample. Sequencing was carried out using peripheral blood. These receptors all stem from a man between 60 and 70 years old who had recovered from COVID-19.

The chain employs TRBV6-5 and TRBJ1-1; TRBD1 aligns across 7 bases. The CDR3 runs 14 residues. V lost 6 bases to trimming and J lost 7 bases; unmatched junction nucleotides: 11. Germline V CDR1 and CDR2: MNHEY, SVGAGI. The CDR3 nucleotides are TGTGCCAGCAGCCGATCCCGGGACAGAAGTGAAGCTTTCTTT. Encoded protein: CASSRSRDRSEAFF.

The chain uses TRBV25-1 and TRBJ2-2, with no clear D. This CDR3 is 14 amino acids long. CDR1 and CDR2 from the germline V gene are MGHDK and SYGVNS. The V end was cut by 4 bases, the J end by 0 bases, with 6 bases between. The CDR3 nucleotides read TGTGCCAGCAGTGGCCAGACGAACACCGGGGAGCTGTTTTTT. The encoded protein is CASSGQTNTGELFF.

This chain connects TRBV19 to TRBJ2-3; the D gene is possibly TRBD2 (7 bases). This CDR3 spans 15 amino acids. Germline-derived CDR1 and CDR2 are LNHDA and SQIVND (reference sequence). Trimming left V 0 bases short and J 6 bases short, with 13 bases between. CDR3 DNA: TGTGCCAGTAGTATAGAGGCGGGGGCTGGGGATACGCAGTATTTT. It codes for CASSIEAGAGDTQYF.

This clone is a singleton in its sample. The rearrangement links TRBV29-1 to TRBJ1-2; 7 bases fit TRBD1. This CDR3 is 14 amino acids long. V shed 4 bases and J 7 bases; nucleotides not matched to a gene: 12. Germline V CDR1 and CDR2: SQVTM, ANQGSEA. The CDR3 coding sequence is TGCAGCGTTGTAATAGGGGGCGCCACCAGTGGCTACACCTTC. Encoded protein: CSVVIGGATSGYTF. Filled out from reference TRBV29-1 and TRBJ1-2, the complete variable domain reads SAVISQKPSRDICQRGTSLTIQCQVDSQVTMMFWYRQQPGQSLTLIATANQGSEATYESGFVIDKFPISRPNLTFSTLTVSNMSPEDSSIYLCSVVIGGATSGYTFGSGTRLTVV.

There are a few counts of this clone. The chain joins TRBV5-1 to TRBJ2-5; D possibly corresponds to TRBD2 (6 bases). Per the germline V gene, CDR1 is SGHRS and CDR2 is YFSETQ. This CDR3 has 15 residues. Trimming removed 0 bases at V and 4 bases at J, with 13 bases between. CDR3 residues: CASSLAGGNGETQYF. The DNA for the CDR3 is TGCGCCAGCAGCTTGGCCGGGGGAAATGGAGAGACCCAGTACTTC.

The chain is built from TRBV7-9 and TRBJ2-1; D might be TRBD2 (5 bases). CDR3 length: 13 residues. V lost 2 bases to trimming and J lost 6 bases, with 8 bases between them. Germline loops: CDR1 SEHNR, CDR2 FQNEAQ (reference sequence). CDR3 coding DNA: TGTGCCAGCAGCTTAACTAGACTCAATGAGCAGTTCTTC. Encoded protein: CASSLTRLNEQFF.

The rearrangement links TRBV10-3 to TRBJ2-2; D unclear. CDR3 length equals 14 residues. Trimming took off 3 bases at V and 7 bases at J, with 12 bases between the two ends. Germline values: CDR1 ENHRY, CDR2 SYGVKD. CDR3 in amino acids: CAISDRMAVGELFF. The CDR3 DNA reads TGTGCCATCAGTGATCGGATGGCGGTCGGGGAGCTGTTTTTT.

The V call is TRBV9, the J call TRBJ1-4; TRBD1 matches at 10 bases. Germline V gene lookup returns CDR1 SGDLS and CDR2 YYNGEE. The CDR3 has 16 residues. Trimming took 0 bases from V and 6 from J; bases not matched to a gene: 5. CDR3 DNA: TGTGCCAGCAGCGTAGGAGACAGGGGGCGTGATGAAAAACTGTTTTTT. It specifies CASSVGDRGRDEKLFF.

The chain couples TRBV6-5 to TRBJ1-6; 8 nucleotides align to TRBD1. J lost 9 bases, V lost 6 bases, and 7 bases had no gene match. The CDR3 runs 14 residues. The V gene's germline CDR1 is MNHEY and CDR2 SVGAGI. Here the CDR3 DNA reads TGTGCCAGCAGCCCCGACAGGGGAACTTCACCCCTCCACTTT. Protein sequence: CASSPDRGTSPLHF.

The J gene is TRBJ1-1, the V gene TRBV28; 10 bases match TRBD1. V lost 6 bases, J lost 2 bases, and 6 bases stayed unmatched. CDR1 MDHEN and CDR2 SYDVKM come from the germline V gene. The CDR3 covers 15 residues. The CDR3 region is CASRGQGTTNTEAFF. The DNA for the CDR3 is TGTGCCAGCAGGGGACAGGGGACCACAAACACTGAAGCTTTCTTT.

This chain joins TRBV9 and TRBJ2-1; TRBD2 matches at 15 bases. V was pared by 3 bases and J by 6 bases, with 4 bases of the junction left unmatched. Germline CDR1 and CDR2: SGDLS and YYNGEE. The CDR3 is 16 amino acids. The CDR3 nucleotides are TGTGCCAGCAGCGCTACGGGACTAGCGGGAGGCAATGAGCAGTTCTTC. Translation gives CASSATGLAGGNEQFF.

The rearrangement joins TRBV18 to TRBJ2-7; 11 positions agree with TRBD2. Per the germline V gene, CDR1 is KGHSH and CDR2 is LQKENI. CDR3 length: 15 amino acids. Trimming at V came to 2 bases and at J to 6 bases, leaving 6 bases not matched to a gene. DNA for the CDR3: TGTGCCAGCTCACCAGTTCCTAGCGGGGGGCGCGAGCAGTACTTC. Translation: CASSPVPSGGREQYF.